The rows below give T cell receptor beta chains drawn from one sample of a study of blood T cell repertoires in COVID-19. Generated by immunoSEQ multiplex PCR, the TCRdb table keeps only in-frame clones and is missing some. The sample holds 300,000 to 500,000 clones, nearly 90% seen once. Sequenced: PBMCs or T cells enriched from blood (not recorded which). Receptors originate from a woman in her 40s with acute COVID-19. Each CDR3 is given with its conserved first and last residue. Each record gives: J gene, D gene, clone size, V gene, CDR3 protein, CDR3 DNA. The D gene is left open where the match is weak. Clone size is not always given. Where it is, it says once, few, many or a class for expanded clones.

J: TRBJ2-7; D: .; size: few; V: TRBV24-1; CDR3: CATSDLNQGSPFTYEQYF; DNA: TGTGCCACCAGTGATTTAAACCAGGGATCCCCCTTCACCTACGAGCAGTACTTC
J: TRBJ1-3; D: TRBD1; size: .; V: TRBV5-5; CDR3: CASSSGGAGGNTIYF; DNA: TGTGCCAGCAGCTCAGGGGGCGCGGGTGGAAACACCATATATTTT
J: TRBJ1-2; D: .; size: .; V: TRBV30; CDR3: CAWSVRQSPNYGYTF; DNA: TGTGCCTGGAGTGTACGACAGTCCCCTAACTATGGCTACACCTTC
J: TRBJ2-5; D: TRBD1; size: .; V: TRBV11-3; CDR3: CASSSGQGDGETQYF; DNA: TGTGCCAGCAGCTCCGGACAGGGTGACGGAGAGACCCAGTACTTC
J: TRBJ2-3; D: .; size: .; V: TRBV13; CDR3: CASSLMLEADTQYF; DNA: TGTGCCAGCAGCTTAATGTTAGAGGCAGATACGCAGTATTTT
J: TRBJ1-1; D: TRBD1; size: .; V: TRBV15; CDR3: CATSRGRGTEGLNTEAFF; DNA: TGTGCCACCAGCAGAGGTAGGGGGACAGAGGGACTGAACACTGAAGCTTTCTTT
J: TRBJ1-1; D: TRBD1; size: .; V: TRBV5-1; CDR3: CASSGGARTGTTNTEAFF; DNA: TGCGCCAGCAGCGGGGGGGCAAGGACAGGGACAACGAACACTGAAGCTTTCTTT
J: TRBJ1-4; D: .; size: .; V: TRBV30; CDR3: CAWSGTGTRGEKLFF; DNA: TGTGCCTGGAGTGGTACAGGGACGAGAGGTGAAAAACTGTTTTTT
J: TRBJ2-2; D: TRBD1; size: once; V: TRBV7-2; CDR3: CASSRDRGKTGELFF; DNA: TGTGCCAGCAGCCGGGACAGGGGGAAGACCGGGGAGCTGTTTTTT
J: TRBJ1-1; D: TRBD1; size: .; V: TRBV5-1; CDR3: CASTDGQGNFHTEAFF; DNA: TGCGCCAGCACCGACGGACAGGGGAATTTCCACACTGAAGCTTTCTTT
J: TRBJ2-1; D: TRBD1; size: .; V: TRBV18; CDR3: CASSPPKGAPSYNEQFF; DNA: TGTGCCAGCTCACCACCTAAGGGGGCCCCCTCCTACAATGAGCAGTTCTTC
J: TRBJ1-2; D: TRBD1; size: .; V: TRBV6-5; CDR3: CASSYSLRGYGYTF; DNA: TGTGCCAGCAGTTACTCTCTCAGGGGGTATGGCTACACCTTC
J: TRBJ1-1; D: TRBD1; size: .; V: TRBV2; CDR3: CASNGQGARDTEAFF; DNA: TGTGCCAGCAATGGACAGGGGGCGCGGGACACTGAAGCTTTCTTT
J: TRBJ2-3; D: .; size: once; V: TRBV6-5; CDR3: CASSYGSGLTDTQYF; DNA: TGTGCCAGCAGTTACGGATCAGGGTTGACAGATACGCAGTATTTT
J: TRBJ2-1; D: TRBD2; size: .; V: TRBV19; CDR3: CASSIISGLYNEQFF; DNA: TGTGCCAGTAGTATAATTAGCGGGCTTTACAATGAGCAGTTCTTC
J: TRBJ2-2; D: .; size: .; V: TRBV11-2; CDR3: CASSHRSVNTGELFF; DNA: TGTGCCAGCAGCCACAGGTCGGTGAACACCGGGGAGCTGTTTTTT
J: TRBJ2-7; D: .; size: .; V: TRBV19; CDR3: CASSTSISYEQYF; DNA: TGTGCCAGTAGTACCTCTATATCCTACGAGCAGTACTTC
J: TRBJ1-1; D: TRBD1; size: .; V: TRBV30; CDR3: CAWSRDRGSTEAFF; DNA: TGTGCCTGGAGCCGGGACAGGGGGAGCACTGAAGCTTTCTTT
J: TRBJ1-2; D: .; size: .; V: TRBV28; CDR3: CASSFPANYGYTF; DNA: TGTGCCAGCAGTTTCCCCGCTAACTATGGCTACACCTTC
J: TRBJ2-7; D: .; size: .; V: TRBV9; CDR3: CASSVEGHHYEQYF; DNA: TGTGCCAGCAGCGTAGAGGGACATCACTACGAGCAGTACTTC
J: TRBJ1-1; D: .; size: .; V: TRBV2; CDR3: CASNRDRNTEAFF; DNA: TGTGCCAGCAACAGAGACAGGAACACTGAAGCTTTCTTT
J: TRBJ2-6; D: .; size: once; V: TRBV4-1; CDR3: CASSQSIQGAGANVLTF; DNA: TGCGCCAGCAGCCAATCTATACAGGGAGCTGGGGCCAACGTCCTGACTTTC
J: TRBJ1-2; D: .; size: .; V: TRBV18; CDR3: CASSYGTLGYTF; DNA: TGTGCCAGCTCATACGGGACTTTAGGCTACACCTTC
J: TRBJ2-1; D: TRBD2; size: .; V: TRBV6-6; CDR3: CASSPLAGGISYNEQFF; DNA: TGTGCCAGCAGTCCACTAGCGGGGGGGATCTCCTACAATGAGCAGTTCTTC
J: TRBJ2-7; D: .; size: .; V: TRBV5-1; CDR3: CASSLTQSYEQYF; DNA: TGCGCCAGCAGCTTGACACAAAGCTACGAGCAGTACTTC
J: TRBJ1-5; D: .; size: .; V: TRBV30; CDR3: CAWSGSNSNQPQHF; DNA: TGTGCCTGGAGTGGGAGTAATAGCAATCAGCCCCAGCATTTT
J: TRBJ2-3; D: .; size: .; V: TRBV20-1; CDR3: CSASRLEADTQYF; DNA: TGCAGTGCGAGTCGACTAGAAGCAGATACGCAGTATTTT
J: TRBJ2-1; D: TRBD1; size: .; V: TRBV29-1; CDR3: CSVNRGYNEQFF; DNA: TGCAGCGTTAACAGGGGCTACAATGAGCAGTTCTTC
J: TRBJ2-1; D: TRBD2; size: .; V: TRBV3-1/TRBV3-2; CDR3: CASSPGLAGGGEQFF; DNA: TGTGCCAGCAGCCCCGGACTAGCGGGGGGTGGTGAGCAGTTCTTC
J: TRBJ2-3; D: .; size: many; V: TRBV5-1; CDR3: CASSSGTVITDTQYF; DNA: TGCGCCAGCAGCTCCGGGACTGTGATAACAGATACGCAGTATTTT
J: TRBJ1-1; D: .; size: .; V: TRBV6-4; CDR3: CASSPRMNTEAFF; DNA: TGTGCCAGCAGTCCCAGGATGAACACTGAAGCTTTCTTT
J: TRBJ1-1; D: .; size: few; V: TRBV2; CDR3: CASTLGGSNTEAFF; DNA: TGTGCCAGCACCCTAGGAGGCTCGAACACTGAAGCTTTCTTT
J: TRBJ2-7; D: .; size: .; V: TRBV7-2; CDR3: CASSFTGYYEQYF; DNA: TGTGCCAGCAGCTTTACAGGGTACTACGAGCAGTACTTC
J: TRBJ2-7; D: TRBD1; size: once; V: TRBV6-5; CDR3: CASSTPGTGTYEQYF; DNA: TGTGCCAGCAGCACCCCCGGGACAGGTACATACGAGCAGTACTTC
J: TRBJ2-2; D: .; size: many; V: TRBV6-6; CDR3: CASSPSGAGGELFF; DNA: TGTGCCAGCAGCCCTTCAGGGGCGGGCGGGGAGCTGTTTTTT
J: TRBJ1-6; D: TRBD1; size: .; V: TRBV9; CDR3: CASSASGTDNSPLHF; DNA: TGTGCCAGCAGCGCCTCCGGGACAGATAATTCACCCCTCCACTTT
J: TRBJ2-7; D: .; size: .; V: TRBV19; CDR3: CASTSQRGNEQYF; DNA: TGTGCCAGTACCTCCCAACGGGGGAACGAGCAGTACTTC
J: TRBJ2-7; D: TRBD1; size: .; V: TRBV7-8; CDR3: CASSLGTGAAAIYEQYF; DNA: TGTGCCAGCAGCTTAGGAACAGGGGCCGCTGCCATCTACGAGCAGTACTTC
J: TRBJ2-1; D: .; size: once; V: TRBV5-6; CDR3: CASSLAGDEQFF; DNA: TGTGCCAGCAGCTTGGCAGGGGATGAGCAGTTCTTC
J: TRBJ1-1; D: .; size: once; V: TRBV21-1; CDR3: CARHKVTGAYNTEAFF; DNA: TGTGCCAGACACAAGGTAACAGGGGCTTACAACACTGAAGCTTTCTTT
J: TRBJ2-1; D: .; size: few; V: TRBV2; CDR3: CASSKTQNTYNEQFF; DNA: TGTGCCAGCAGTAAAACCCAGAACACCTACAATGAGCAGTTCTTC
J: TRBJ1-2; D: TRBD1; size: once; V: TRBV10-3; CDR3: CAIRRQQGNYGYTF; DNA: TGTGCCATCCGAAGACAACAGGGGAACTATGGCTACACCTTC
J: TRBJ2-7; D: TRBD2; size: .; V: TRBV24-1; CDR3: CATSDPTGTSLNEQYF; DNA: TGTGCCACCAGTGACCCCACCGGGACTAGCCTAAACGAGCAGTACTTC
J: TRBJ1-1; D: .; size: .; V: TRBV19; CDR3: CASSADYRATEAFF; DNA: TGTGCCAGTAGTGCCGATTACAGGGCCACTGAAGCTTTCTTT
J: TRBJ2-7; D: TRBD2; size: .; V: TRBV7-2; CDR3: CASSSGLAGRNYEQYF; DNA: TGTGCCAGCAGCTCCGGACTAGCGGGCAGGAACTACGAGCAGTACTTC
J: TRBJ2-6; D: .; size: .; V: TRBV19; CDR3: CASSMFLGSSGANVLTF; DNA: TGTGCCAGTAGTATGTTTCTGGGGAGCTCTGGGGCCAACGTCCTGACTTTC
J: TRBJ1-2; D: .; size: .; V: TRBV7-9; CDR3: CASSTQGWANYGYTF; DNA: TGTGCCAGCAGCACACAGGGATGGGCTAACTATGGCTACACCTTC
J: TRBJ2-3; D: TRBD2; size: .; V: TRBV7-9; CDR3: CASSTSGGKDTQYF; DNA: TGTGCCAGCAGTACTAGCGGGGGTAAAGATACGCAGTATTTT
J: TRBJ1-1; D: .; size: .; V: TRBV10-3; CDR3: CAIGTSTEAFF; DNA: TGTGCCATCGGTACTAGTACTGAAGCTTTCTTT
J: TRBJ1-5; D: TRBD1; size: .; V: TRBV19; CDR3: CASSDDRDQPQHF; DNA: TGTGCCAGTAGTGATGACAGGGATCAGCCCCAGCATTTT
J: TRBJ2-3; D: TRBD2; size: once; V: TRBV24-1; CDR3: CATSDSTSGGYTDTQYF; DNA: TGTGCCACCAGTGATTCGACTAGCGGGGGATACACAGATACGCAGTATTTT
J: TRBJ1-2; D: TRBD1; size: .; V: TRBV7-9; CDR3: CASSPSGGDYYGYTF; DNA: TGTGCCAGCAGTCCCTCAGGGGGCGATTACTATGGCTACACCTTC
J: TRBJ1-4; D: .; size: .; V: TRBV12-3/TRBV12-4; CDR3: CASSLVSNEKLFF; DNA: TGTGCCAGCAGTTTAGTCAGTAATGAAAAACTGTTTTTT
J: TRBJ1-6; D: .; size: .; V: TRBV5-6; CDR3: CASSFGTRNSPLHF; DNA: TGTGCCAGCAGCTTCGGGACACGCAATTCACCCCTCCACTTT